A selection of T cell receptor beta chains follows, all from one sample in a study of OX40 agonist ivuxolimab in advanced cancers. TCRdb's copy holds only in-frame clones and misses some; the assay was immunoSEQ multiplex PCR. The sample holds about 100,000 clones, 75% to 90% seen once. The sequences come from CD4+ or CD8+ T cells sorted from blood, collected in a trial of the OX40 agonist ivuxolimab. These receptors originate from an adult with an advanced solid tumor such as melanoma, head and neck, liver or kidney cancer. Each CDR3 is given without its conserved first and last residue. Clone size, where shown, is once, few, many, or a class for clones that have expanded.

v_call: TRBV30; clone_size: .; cdr3_aa: AWTYGQGVLPYGYT
v_call: TRBV2; clone_size: .; cdr3_aa: ASSVRDSGTDTQY
v_call: TRBV7-9; clone_size: .; cdr3_aa: ASSEVGGDHYNEQF
v_call: TRBV6-1; clone_size: .; cdr3_aa: ASRAGVSGNTIY
v_call: TRBV5-1; clone_size: .; cdr3_aa: ASSRGPYNEQF
v_call: TRBV6-5; clone_size: .; cdr3_aa: ASRRDRYSNQPQH
v_call: TRBV11-2; clone_size: .; cdr3_aa: ASSLVVATSGGAVKQF
v_call: TRBV18; clone_size: .; cdr3_aa: ASSPSSHGQY
v_call: TRBV28; clone_size: .; cdr3_aa: ASVKGSQTQY
v_call: TRBV30; clone_size: .; cdr3_aa: AWSVRGAGLIGGEQY
v_call: TRBV5-1; clone_size: .; cdr3_aa: ASSWRTGGNSPLH
v_call: TRBV18; clone_size: .; cdr3_aa: ASSEIQGVGTEAF
v_call: TRBV30; clone_size: .; cdr3_aa: AWSRDTEAF
v_call: TRBV5-4; clone_size: .; cdr3_aa: ASSLDRGDEQF
v_call: TRBV14; clone_size: .; cdr3_aa: ASSPGYGYT
v_call: TRBV14; clone_size: .; cdr3_aa: ASSQVSSYNEQF
v_call: TRBV11-1; clone_size: .; cdr3_aa: ASSLTGLAGTDTQY
v_call: TRBV5-1; clone_size: .; cdr3_aa: ASSLKAGGTDTQY
v_call: TRBV6-1; clone_size: once; cdr3_aa: ASSEWGQINQPQH
v_call: TRBV6-1; clone_size: few; cdr3_aa: ASSRERTYNEQF
v_call: TRBV7-9; clone_size: .; cdr3_aa: ASSLAGQGNQPQH
v_call: TRBV9; clone_size: .; cdr3_aa: ASSQREGMNTEAF
v_call: TRBV5-6; clone_size: .; cdr3_aa: ASSPLRLAGGYTDTQY
v_call: TRBV5-1; clone_size: .; cdr3_aa: ASREEGQHYEQY
v_call: TRBV19; clone_size: .; cdr3_aa: ASSIGTGNYEQY
v_call: TRBV5-1; clone_size: .; cdr3_aa: ASMIRGAGANVLT
v_call: TRBV5-1; clone_size: .; cdr3_aa: ASSHGTDNSPLH
v_call: TRBV4-1; clone_size: .; cdr3_aa: ASSHPGNEKLF
v_call: TRBV5-1; clone_size: once; cdr3_aa: ASTPELAGVGEQF
v_call: TRBV30; clone_size: once; cdr3_aa: AWRGQGLSSPLH
v_call: TRBV5-1; clone_size: .; cdr3_aa: ASSRGLNQPQH
v_call: TRBV7-2; clone_size: .; cdr3_aa: ASSLSPGSGQETQY
v_call: TRBV7-8; clone_size: .; cdr3_aa: ASSPQTIAQKIVF
v_call: TRBV28; clone_size: .; cdr3_aa: ASTALRVGANVLT
v_call: TRBV7-9; clone_size: .; cdr3_aa: ASSSPWDTDGGANEKLF
v_call: TRBV5-1; clone_size: .; cdr3_aa: ASSLGSRGTDTQY
v_call: TRBV28; clone_size: .; cdr3_aa: ASIGGRDRGYEQY
v_call: TRBV2; clone_size: once; cdr3_aa: ASSDGSSYNEQF
v_call: TRBV30; clone_size: few; cdr3_aa: AWTLGGRAF